The 29 T cell receptor beta chains in this list originate from one sample, sequenced in a study of blood T cell repertoires in COVID-19. TCRdb keeps only in-frame clones here, not all; method: immunoSEQ multiplex PCR. The profile shows 90,000 to 130,000 clones, more than 75% of them singletons. Sequencing input: peripheral blood. These receptors all stem from a woman between 50 and 59 years old with acute or convalescent COVID-19.

The chain is built from TRBV10-1 and TRBJ1-5, with TRBD1 matching over 9 bases. With V trimmed by 5 bases and J by 4 bases, 3 bases remained unmatched. This CDR3 is 14 amino acids long. CDR1 WNHNN and CDR2 SYGVQD come from the germline V gene (reference sequence). This CDR3 is CASSLGTGNQPQHF. CDR3 nucleotides: TGCGCCAGCAGTCTCGGGACAGGGAATCAGCCCCAGCATTTT.

V and J are TRBV29-1 and TRBJ1-1; D gene unclear. The V and J ends lost 4 bases and 1 base respectively, with 4 bases between them. In germline, CDR1 is SQVTM, CDR2 ANQGSEA. The CDR3 length is 11 residues. CDR3 sequence (DNA): TGCAGCGTTGTACAGAACACTGAAGCTTTCTTT. Translating gives CSVVQNTEAFF. Complete variable domain (other parts from reference TRBV29-1 and TRBJ1-1): SAVISQKPSRDICQRGTSLTIQCQVDSQVTMMFWYRQQPGQSLTLIATANQGSEATYESGFVIDKFPISRPNLTFSTLTVSNMSPEDSSIYLCSVVQNTEAFFGQGTRLTVV.

The chain combines TRBV15 with TRBJ2-5, with 10 nucleotides matching TRBD1. Germline CDR1 LNHNV, CDR2 YYDKDF (reference sequence). The CDR3 length is 14 residues. J was trimmed by 5 bases and V by 2 bases; bases with no gene match: 2. The CDR3 loop is CATSRLGQGETQYF. The CDR3 nucleotides read TGTGCCACCAGCAGATTGGGACAGGGGGAGACCCAGTACTTC.

V gene TRBV2 combines with J gene TRBJ2-5, with D maybe TRBD1 (6 bases). The CDR3 is 14 residues long. The germline CDR1 and CDR2 sequences are SNHLY and FYNNEI. Between the trimmed V and J ends, which lost 6 bases and 4 bases, there was a span of 15 bases. The CDR3 nucleotides are TGTGCCAGCAGCGCGACTGGGGGCGGAGAGACCCAGTACTTC. This codes for CASSATGGGETQYF.

The rearrangement joins TRBV28 to TRBJ1-5; tentative D call: TRBD1 (5 bases). CDR1 MDHEN and CDR2 SYDVKM come from the germline V gene. V lost 3 bases and J lost 2, with 8 bases in between. The CDR3 is 14 residues long. The CDR3 is CASSLFRGNQPQHF. The CDR3 nucleotides are TGTGCCAGCAGTTTGTTCAGGGGCAATCAGCCCCAGCATTTT.

This clone was seen a single time. This chain joins TRBV2 and TRBJ1-2; D call uncertain. Trimming cost V 3 bases and J 2 bases, with 10 bases left between them. The CDR3 consists of 14 residues. Germline V CDR1 and CDR2: SNHLY, FYNNEI. CDR3 protein: CASSELGGNYGYTF. In nucleotides, the CDR3 is TGTGCCAGCAGTGAGTTAGGAGGGAACTATGGCTACACCTTC.

This clone was observed a single time. Germline and junction disagree at one end, which may indicate a read error. The chain is built from TRBV5-1 and TRBJ1-5, with D maybe TRBD1 (5 bases). Germline CDR1 and CDR2: SGHRS and YFSETQ. The CDR3 runs to 15 residues. CDR3 nucleotide sequence: TGCGCCAGCAGATTGGACACAGATAGCAATCAGCCCCAGCATTTT. Residues: CASRLDTDSNQPQHF.

In DNA, the CDR3 is TGTGCCTGGAGAACCGGGACAGGGTATGGCTACACCTTC. Translation gives CAWRTGTGYGYTF. J is TRBJ1-2 and V is TRBV30; 9 nucleotides agree with TRBD1. CDR3 length: 13 amino acids. J lost 5 bases, V lost 3 bases, and 4 bases had no gene match. Germline V lookup: CDR1 GTSNPN, CDR2 SVGIG (reference sequence).

V and J are TRBV7-9 and TRBJ1-5, with D maybe TRBD1 (5 bases). The CDR3 extends over 13 amino acids. Trimming shortened V by 1 base and J by 6 bases, and 7 bases separated the two germline ends. CDR1 is SEHNR and CDR2 is FQNEAQ in the germline V gene (reference sequence). The CDR3 here is CASSLGQFQPQHF. CDR3 DNA: TGTGCCAGCAGCTTAGGACAGTTTCAGCCCCAGCATTTT.

This chain joins TRBV2 and TRBJ2-7; TRBD2 matches at 8 bases. The V gene's germline CDR1 is SNHLY and CDR2 FYNNEI. This CDR3 region has 15 residues. J was trimmed by 4 bases and V by 2 bases; bases with no gene match: 7. The CDR3 spells CASSELDREGYEQYF. In DNA, the CDR3 is TGTGCCAGCAGTGAACTGGACCGGGAGGGATACGAGCAGTACTTC. Together with reference TRBV2 and TRBJ2-7, the CDR3 gives the full variable domain: EPEVTQTPSHQVTQMGQEVILRCVPISNHLYFYWYRQILGQKVEFLVSFYNNEISEKSEIFDDQFSVERPDGSNFTLKIRSTKLEDSAMYFCASSELDREGYEQYFGPGTRLTVT.

CDR3 DNA: TGCGCCAGCAGCTTGGGCAGCTCTGGAAACACCATATATTTT. The encoded protein is CASSLGSSGNTIYF. This sequence joins TRBV5-1 and TRBJ1-3, with no clear D. The length of the CDR3 is 14 residues. Germline values: CDR1 SGHRS, CDR2 YFSETQ. With 0 bases removed from V and 0 bases from J, the gap between germline ends came to 4 bases.

The gene calls are TRBV12-3 or TRBV12-4 and TRBJ1-5, with TRBD1 matching 7 bases. The CDR3 spans 13 residues. V shed 5 bases and J 7 bases; nucleotides not matched to a gene: 5. The CDR3 region has the DNA TGTGCCAGCAGTCAACAGGGGCACCAGCCCCAGCATTTT. This encodes CASSQQGHQPQHF.

The chain links TRBV7-9 to TRBJ1-1; tentative D call: TRBD1 (6 bases). Germline V gene lookup returns CDR1 SEHNR and CDR2 FQNEAQ (reference sequence). This CDR3 contains 13 residues. The germline V and J ends were trimmed by 3 bases and 5 bases, with 10 bases remaining between them. The CDR3 DNA reads TGTGCCAGCAGCTTGGGGGCGGGTACTGAAGCTTTCTTT. Translated, it gives CASSLGAGTEAFF.

The gene calls are TRBV6-6 and TRBJ1-3; D uncertain. Germline V lookup: CDR1 MNHNY, CDR2 SVGAGI (reference sequence). This CDR3 contains 13 residues. V lost 11 bases and J lost 0, with 11 bases in between. The CDR3 is CASERGSGNTIYF. The CDR3 DNA sequence: TGTGCCTCCGAACGAGGCTCTGGAAACACCATATATTTT.

The chain is built from TRBV2 and TRBJ1-2, with 9 nucleotides matching TRBD1. This CDR3 has 14 amino acids. Germline loops: CDR1 SNHLY, CDR2 FYNNEI. V lost 6 bases, J lost 7 bases, and 9 bases stayed unmatched. The CDR3 region has the DNA TGTGCCAGCAGATGGACAGGGGAAAATCTTGGCTACACCTTC. Its protein is CASRWTGENLGYTF. Variable domain in full (rest from reference TRBV2 and TRBJ1-2): EPEVTQTPSHQVTQMGQEVILRCVPISNHLYFYWYRQILGQKVEFLVSFYNNEISEKSEIFDDQFSVERPDGSNFTLKIRSTKLEDSAMYFCASRWTGENLGYTFGSGTRLTVV.

The gene calls are TRBV29-1 and TRBJ2-1, with D perhaps TRBD2 (6 bases). The germline V gene encodes CDR1 SQVTM and CDR2 ANQGSEA. V lost 0 bases and J 0 bases, leaving 24 bases between the germline ends. The CDR3 extends over 20 amino acids. CDR3 protein: CSVEDPRTRTTWSSYNEQFF. DNA of the CDR3: TGCAGCGTTGAAGATCCCCGGACAAGGACTACCTGGAGCTCCTACAATGAGCAGTTCTTC.

V and J are TRBV7-2 and TRBJ2-7; D not resolved. CDR3 size: 12 residues. Germline V gives CDR1 SGHTA, CDR2 FQGNSA. Trimming removed 2 bases at V and 6 bases at J, with 8 bases between. CDR3 in DNA: TGTGCCAGCAGCTTACCCGTCGGCGAGCAGTACTTC. This encodes CASSLPVGEQYF.

This sequence joins TRBV24-1 and TRBJ2-2, with D perhaps TRBD1 (6 bases). CDR3 length: 18 amino acids. Germline CDR1 KGHDR, CDR2 SFDVKD. Trimming removed 4 bases from V and 1 base from J, with 18 bases in between. This CDR3 is CATSDTYRARGNTGELFF. The CDR3 DNA reads TGTGCCACCAGTGACACCTACAGGGCGCGCGGGAACACCGGGGAGCTGTTTTTT.

A few counts support this clone. This chain connects TRBV5-1 to TRBJ2-7; 10 positions match TRBD2. This CDR3 has 15 amino acids. The V and J ends lost 0 bases and 7 bases, in that order; junction bases with no gene match: 7. Germline V gives CDR1 SGHRS, CDR2 YFSETQ. The CDR3, as DNA: TGCGCCAGCAGCTTGGAGGGTAGCGGGAGGAAGGAGCAGTACTTC. Translating gives CASSLEGSGRKEQYF. Variable domain in full (rest from reference TRBV5-1 and TRBJ2-7): KAGVTQTPRYLIKTRGQQVTLSCSPISGHRSVSWYQQTPGQGLQFLFEYFSETQRNKGNFPGRFSGRQFSNSRSEMNVSTLELGDSALYLCASSLEGSGRKEQYFGPGTRLTVT.

The chain has TRBV6-5 and TRBJ2-3; TRBD2 matches at 7 bases. Unmatched junction bases numbered 7, after V lost 0 bases and J lost 13 bases. Germline V gives CDR1 MNHEY, CDR2 SVGAGI. This CDR3 has 13 residues. Written as DNA, the CDR3 is TGTGCCAGCAGTTACTCAGGGACTACCTTCAAGTATTTT. Protein product: CASSYSGTTFKYF.

The rearrangement uses TRBV19 and TRBJ1-4, with 7 positions matching TRBD1. With 6 bases clipped from V and 4 bases from J, the junction kept 5 bases outside the gene matches. Germline V gene sequence: CDR1 LNHDA, CDR2 SQIVND (reference sequence). The CDR3 consists of 14 residues. The CDR3 here is CASSPGQYNEKLFF. CDR3 coding DNA: TGTGCCAGTAGCCCGGGACAGTATAATGAAAAACTGTTTTTT.

The J gene is TRBJ2-2, the V gene TRBV9, with D maybe TRBD1 (5 bases). CDR1 is SGDLS, CDR2 YYNGEE, per germline. CDR3 length: 15 amino acids. V was pared by 0 bases and J by 4 bases, with 10 bases between. CDR3 loop: CASSVGLGATGELFF. The CDR3 region has the DNA TGTGCCAGCAGCGTAGGTCTAGGGGCCACCGGGGAGCTGTTTTTT.

As to this clone: Distinct nucleotide sequences in the sample also encode this CDR3. The V call is TRBV24-1, the J call TRBJ2-2; 7 bases align to TRBD1. V shed 4 bases and J 0 bases; nucleotides not matched to a gene: 4. This CDR3 spans 16 amino acids. Germline loops: CDR1 KGHDR, CDR2 SFDVKD. This CDR3 is CATSDPGTANTGELFF. Here the CDR3 DNA reads TGTGCCACCAGTGACCCCGGGACAGCGAACACCGGGGAGCTGTTTTTT.

The V and J genes are TRBV5-6 and TRBJ2-3; 7 bases are shared with TRBD2. Looked up from germline, CDR1 is SGHDT and CDR2 is YYEEEE. The CDR3 sequence is 16 residues long. The trim removed 5 bases at V and 3 bases at J, leaving 12 bases unmatched. The DNA for the CDR3 is TGTGCCAGCAGTTCTACTAGCGACGGGAGGACAGATACGCAGTATTTT. Translation: CASSSTSDGRTDTQYF.

Comment on this clone: At one end the junction does not follow the germline gene, possibly because of a read error. V and J are TRBV5-8 and TRBJ1-2; 7 nucleotides match TRBD1. Germline V lookup: CDR1 SGHTS, CDR2 YDEGEE. This CDR3 has 13 residues. CDR3: CASSPKPTGRRAF. The CDR3 DNA sequence: TGTGCCAGCAGCCCTAAACCGACAGGGCGGCGTGCCTTC.

The V gene is TRBV11-2, the J gene TRBJ1-1; 7 positions agree with TRBD1. Germline CDR1 reads SGHAT; CDR2 reads FQNNGV. The V segment lost 1 base and the J segment 5 bases; nucleotides outside the gene matches: 7. CDR3 length: 15 amino acids. The CDR3 protein is CASSLAEGARTEAFF. The CDR3 bases are TGTGCCAGCAGCTTAGCCGAGGGGGCTCGGACTGAAGCTTTCTTT.

V usage is TRBV6-5 and J usage is TRBJ2-5; 8 bases agree with TRBD1. In germline, CDR1 is MNHEY, CDR2 SVGAGI. Trimming cost V 8 bases and J 5 bases; bases outside gene matches: 7. The CDR3 loop spans 13 amino acids. In DNA form, the CDR3 reads TGTGCCAGCGGCAAGACAGGGGTGGAGACCCAGTACTTC. It is translated as CASGKTGVETQYF.

The V and J genes are TRBV6-5 and TRBJ1-1, with D perhaps TRBD1 (6 bases). V lost 4 bases and J lost 6, with 21 bases in between. The CDR3 is 16 amino acids. In germline, CDR1 is MNHEY, CDR2 SVGAGI. The CDR3 protein is CASSFKRMQQGSEAFF. CDR3 nucleotides: TGTGCCAGCAGTTTCAAACGCATGCAACAGGGCTCTGAAGCTTTCTTT.

The rearrangement joins TRBV19 to TRBJ2-3; a weak D match, TRBD1 (6 bases). Per germline, CDR1 LNHDA and CDR2 SQIVND (reference sequence). The germline V and J ends were trimmed by 4 bases and 4 bases, with 15 bases remaining between them. The CDR3 extends over 15 amino acids. CDR3 nucleotide sequence: TGTGCCAGTAGTACGGACAGCGCGAGGGCAGATACGCAGTATTTT. It is translated as CASSTDSARADTQYF. The whole variable domain, filled in from reference TRBV19 and TRBJ2-3, reads DGGITQSPKYLFRKEGQNVTLSCEQNLNHDAMYWYRQDPGQGLRLIYYSQIVNDFQKGDIAEGYSVSREKKESFPLTVTSAQKNPTAFYLCASSTDSARADTQYFGPGTRLTVL.